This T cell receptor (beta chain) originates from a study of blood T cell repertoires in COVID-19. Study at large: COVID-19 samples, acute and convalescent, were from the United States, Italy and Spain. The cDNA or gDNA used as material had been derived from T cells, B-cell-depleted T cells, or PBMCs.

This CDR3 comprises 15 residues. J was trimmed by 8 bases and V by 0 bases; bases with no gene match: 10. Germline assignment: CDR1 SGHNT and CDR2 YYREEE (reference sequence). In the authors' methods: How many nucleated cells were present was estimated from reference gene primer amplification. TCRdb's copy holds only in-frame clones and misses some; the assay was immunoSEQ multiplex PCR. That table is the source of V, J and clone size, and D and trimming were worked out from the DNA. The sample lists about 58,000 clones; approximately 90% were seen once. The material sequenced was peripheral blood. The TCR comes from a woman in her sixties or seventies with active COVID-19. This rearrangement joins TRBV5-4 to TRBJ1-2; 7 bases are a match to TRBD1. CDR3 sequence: CASSLGEGQVRGYTF. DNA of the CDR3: TGTGCCAGCAGCTTGGGTGAAGGACAGGTGAGAGGCTACACCTTC.